The 29 T cell receptor beta chains below were found in one sample sequenced in a study of response to subunit inactivated influenza vaccine. From the RT-PCR reads, TCRdb called clonotypes with MiXCR, one entry per CDR3 protein. The sample lists around 540,000 distinct CDR3 sequences, 12% seen once, with roughly 10% in the top ten. The sample consisted of PBMCs from blood, taken on the day of vaccination. These receptors were taken from a man aged 45 to 65 who received an inactivated influenza vaccine.

In this sample, this clonotype turned up a few times. V is TRBV11-1 and J is TRBJ2-1; tentative D call: TRBD2 (6 bases). V was trimmed by 5 bases and J by 0 bases, leaving 23 bases between them. CDR1 and CDR2 from the germline V gene are SGHAT and FQDESV (reference sequence). This CDR3 comprises 19 residues. The DNA for the CDR3 is TGTGCCAGCAGCGGTCGGCCCGGTGCCGGGACTCGCTCCTACAATGAGCAGTTCTTC. It encodes CASSGRPGAGTRSYNEQFF.

This clonotype occurred a few times. CDR3 in amino acids: CASSRVGEQFF. CDR3 DNA sequence: TGTGCCAGCAGTCGCGTTGGTGAGCAGTTCTTC. This sequence joins TRBV2 and TRBJ2-1; D is unresolved. This CDR3 has 11 amino acids. Germline V gives CDR1 SNHLY, CDR2 FYNNEI. The V end lost 5 bases, the J end lost 9 bases, and 8 bases lay between the germline ends.

The table lists this clonotype with many counts. The chain carries TRBV28 and TRBJ2-1; maybe TRBD1 (5 bases). The germline gives CDR1 MDHEN, CDR2 SYDVKM. This CDR3 region has 18 residues. Trimming shortened V by 3 bases and J by 5 bases, and 23 bases separated the two germline ends. CDR3 DNA: TGTGCCAGCAGTTTCCCCACAGGTTTCTTGGACCTGAACAATGAGCAGTTCTTC. It yields the protein CASSFPTGFLDLNNEQFF. Filled out from reference TRBV28 and TRBJ2-1, the complete variable domain reads DVKVTQSSRYLVKRTGEKVFLECVQDMDHENMFWYRQDPGLGLRLIYFSYDVKMKEKGDIPEGYSVSREKKERFSLILESASTNQTSMYLCASSFPTGFLDLNNEQFFGPGTRLTVL.

This chain joins TRBV9 and TRBJ1-6; the D is unclear. Germline V gene lookup returns CDR1 SGDLS and CDR2 YYNGEE. The V end lost 2 bases, the J end lost 7 bases, and 10 bases lay between the germline ends. This CDR3 spans 14 amino acids. CDR3 amino acids: CASSVAGLNSPLHF. In DNA form, the CDR3 reads TGTGCCAGCAGCGTGGCAGGACTAAATTCACCCCTCCACTTT.

The table lists this clonotype with a few counts. The chain is built from TRBV20-1 and TRBJ2-1; 8 bases match TRBD1. The CDR3 has 17 residues. Per germline, CDR1 DFQATT and CDR2 SNEGSKA (reference sequence). Germline trimming cut 0 bases from V and 2 bases from J; bases unmatched to any gene: 9. CDR3 sequence (DNA): TGCAGTGCTAGAGATAATTTCGGACAGGGTACCTACAATGAGCAGTTCTTC. Translated: CSARDNFGQGTYNEQFF.

This clonotype was found a few times. The rearrangement joins TRBV28 to TRBJ2-3, with D perhaps matching TRBD1 or TRBD2 (6 bases each). Looked up from germline, CDR1 is MDHEN and CDR2 is SYDVKM. V lost 1 base and J lost 0, with 11 bases in between. The CDR3 runs 16 residues. The CDR3 nucleotides are TGTGCCAGCAGTTTATTAGGGGGGACTAGCACAGATACGCAGTATTTT. This codes for CASSLLGGTSTDTQYF.

The chain uses TRBV5-1 and TRBJ2-1; unclear D gene. V was pared by 5 bases and J by 2 bases, with 14 bases between. Germline CDR1 and CDR2: SGHRS and YFSETQ. CDR3 size: 15 residues. CDR3 in amino acids: CASSPLPGAYNEQFF. In DNA, the CDR3 is TGCGCCAGCAGTCCCCTGCCAGGAGCCTACAATGAGCAGTTCTTC.

This clonotype was seen a few times. The chain carries TRBV7-2 and TRBJ2-7, with D perhaps matching TRBD1 or TRBD2 (5 bases each). There are 15 residues in the CDR3. V was pared by 5 bases and J by 4 bases, with 18 bases between. Germline CDR1 is SGHTA and CDR2 is FQGNSA. The CDR3 bases are TGTGCCAGCAGCGTCAGGGTCACGGGGTCTTACGAGCAGTACTTC. Translation: CASSVRVTGSYEQYF.

The V gene is TRBV7-2, the J gene TRBJ2-7; TRBD1 agrees at 10 bases. CDR3 length: 17 residues. Germline loops: CDR1 SGHTA, CDR2 FQGNSA. Trimming took 4 bases from V and 2 from J; bases not matched to a gene: 11. In DNA form, the CDR3 reads TGTGCCAGCAGCTACGCTAGAGGGGGACAGGGGACCTACGAGCAGTACTTC. Its translation is CASSYARGGQGTYEQYF.

This clonotype was seen only a few times. The chain employs TRBV6-5 and TRBJ1-5; D remains ambiguous. The V end was cut by 4 bases, the J end by 3 bases, with 10 bases between. Germline V lookup: CDR1 MNHEY, CDR2 SVGAGI. The CDR3 runs 14 residues. For the CDR3, the DNA is TGTGCCAGCAGTTCGGGAGGTCCCAATCAGCCCCAGCATTTT. Its translation: CASSSGGPNQPQHF.

This clonotype was found a few times. The chain carries TRBV3-1 and TRBJ2-7, with D possibly matching TRBD1 (5 bases). V was cut by 1 base and J by 6 bases, with 10 bases left in between. CDR3 length: 13 amino acids. From germline, CDR1 is LGHDT and CDR2 YNNKEL (reference sequence). CDR3 in amino acids: CASSQVVGAEQYF. CDR3 coding DNA: TGTGCCAGCAGCCAAGTCGTAGGGGCCGAGCAGTACTTC.

The chain uses TRBV20-1 and TRBJ2-7; TRBD2 is a possible D gene (5 bases). CDR1 and CDR2 (germline): DFQATT, SNEGSKA (reference sequence). Trimming removed 3 bases at V and 2 bases at J, with 11 bases between. The CDR3 is 13 amino acids. The CDR3 protein is CSASGELTYEQYF. The CDR3 region has the DNA TGCAGTGCTAGCGGGGAACTAACCTACGAGCAGTACTTC.

This clonotype came up a few times. The chain recombines TRBV5-1 with TRBJ2-1, with D maybe TRBD1 (6 bases). The CDR3 extends over 15 amino acids. V was trimmed by 5 bases and J by 3 bases, leaving 15 bases between them. Germline CDR1 reads SGHRS; CDR2 reads YFSETQ. The CDR3 loop is CASSRGQSHYNEQFF. In DNA form, the CDR3 reads TGCGCCAGCAGTCGCGGACAGTCCCACTACAATGAGCAGTTCTTC.

The chain carries TRBV29-1 and TRBJ2-3; tentatively, D is TRBD1 (5 bases). The CDR3 has 13 amino acids. The V end lost 1 base, the J end lost 6 bases, and 11 bases lay between the germline ends. Germline loops: CDR1 SQVTM, CDR2 ANQGSEA. The CDR3 is CSVEAGAVDTQYF. Here the CDR3 DNA reads TGCAGCGTTGAAGCTGGGGCGGTCGATACGCAGTATTTT.

This clonotype was seen ten or more times. This chain links TRBV7-9 with TRBJ2-1; D possibly matches TRBD1 or TRBD2 (5 bases each). This CDR3 spans 15 amino acids. Between the trimmed V and J ends, which lost 4 bases and 2 bases, there was a span of 12 bases. Germline CDR1 reads SEHNR; CDR2 reads FQNEAQ (reference sequence). The CDR3 coding sequence is TGTGCCAGCAGCTCGGGACGGATCGCCTACAATGAGCAGTTCTTC. This gives the protein CASSSGRIAYNEQFF.

The gene calls are TRBV15 and TRBJ2-5; D remains ambiguous. Trimming cost V 0 bases and J 9 bases, with 8 bases left between them. The length of the CDR3 is 12 residues. Germline CDR1 reads LNHNV; CDR2 reads YYDKDF (reference sequence). CDR3 sequence (DNA): TGTGCCACCAGCAGAGATTCGATAGCCCAGTACTTC. Translated, it gives CATSRDSIAQYF.

This clonotype was counted only a few times. This sequence joins TRBV11-2 and TRBJ2-2; the match to TRBD2 covers 8 bases. J lost 4 bases, V lost 0 bases, and 4 bases had no gene match. Germline V CDR1 and CDR2: SGHAT, FQNNGV. The CDR3 length is 16 residues. CDR3 sequence (DNA): TGTGCCAGCAGCTTAGACCGGACTAGCCCCACCGGGGAGCTGTTTTTT. Its protein is CASSLDRTSPTGELFF.

With respect to this clonotype: A read error may produce the germline difference seen at one junction end. The chain recombines TRBV25-1 with TRBJ2-2; D call uncertain. Germline CDR1 and CDR2: MGHDK and SYGVNS. This CDR3 is built from 13 residues. CDR3 nucleotides: TGTGCCAGCAGAGAATCGGGCACCGGGGAGCTGTTTTTT. Protein sequence: CASRESGTGELFF.

V and J are TRBV3-1 and TRBJ2-6, with TRBD2 as a possible D gene (6 bases). This CDR3 has 19 amino acids. Germline V gene data show CDR1 as LGHDT and CDR2 as YNNKEL (reference sequence). Trimming removed 3 bases at V and 1 base at J, with 19 bases between. As DNA, the CDR3 is TGTGCCAGCAGCCAGCAATTCTGGACCGGGGGATCTGGGGCCAACGTCCTGACTTTC. Amino acids: CASSQQFWTGGSGANVLTF. The full variable domain, rest sourced from reference TRBV3-1 and TRBJ2-6, is DTAVSQTPKYLVTQMGNDKSIKCEQNLGHDTMYWYKQDSKKFLKIMFSYNNKELIINETVPNRFSPKSPDKAHLNLHINSLELGDSAVYFCASSQQFWTGGSGANVLTFGAGSRLTVL.

This clonotype was seen more than once but under ten times. CDR3 residues: CASSGYRERNYGYTF. CDR3 bases: TGTGCCAGCAGCGGATACAGGGAAAGGAACTATGGCTACACCTTC. This chain connects TRBV7-8 to TRBJ1-2; a possible D gene is TRBD1 (6 bases). The V gene's germline CDR1 is SGHVS and CDR2 FQNEAQ. The V gene lost 5 bases and the J gene lost 2 bases, with 15 bases spanning the gap. There are 15 residues in the CDR3.

This clonotype was seen only a few times. The rearrangement links TRBV12-3 or TRBV12-4 to TRBJ2-3; 13 bases map to TRBD2. This CDR3 contains 15 residues. V was clipped by 5 bases and J by 7 bases; unmatched bases: 6. The CDR3 nucleotides read TGTGCCAGCAGTGAGGGACTAGCGGGGTTGAATACGCAGTATTTT. It encodes CASSEGLAGLNTQYF.

The genes are TRBV10-3 and TRBJ2-1; tentative D call: TRBD2 (7 bases). Per the germline V gene, CDR1 is ENHRY and CDR2 is SYGVKD. This CDR3 has 12 residues. Between the trimmed V and J ends, which lost 10 bases and 6 bases, there was a span of 13 bases. The CDR3 loop reads CATRGGSNEQFF. CDR3 nucleotides: TGTGCCACTAGGGGGGGGTCCAATGAGCAGTTCTTC.

This clonotype was picked up a small number of times. CDR3 sequence: CASSLAWGREETQYF. The CDR3 bases are TGCGCCAGCAGCTTGGCCTGGGGGAGGGAAGAGACCCAGTACTTC. The chain is built from TRBV5-1 and TRBJ2-5; the match to TRBD2 covers 7 bases. From germline, CDR1 is SGHRS and CDR2 YFSETQ. The V gene end was trimmed by 0 bases and the J gene end by 3 bases; junction bases not matched to a gene: 5. The CDR3 length is 15 residues.

This chain links TRBV6-2 or TRBV6-3 with TRBJ1-2; D gene ambiguous. This CDR3 region has 12 residues. CDR1 is MNHEY and CDR2 is SVGEGT in the germline V gene. V was pared by 2 bases and J by 9 bases, with 10 bases between. The CDR3 is CASSYTERSYTF. For the CDR3, the DNA is TGTGCCAGCAGTTACACAGAAAGAAGCTACACCTTC.

A few counts support this clonotype. This sequence joins TRBV5-1 and TRBJ1-5; D possibly corresponds to TRBD1 (6 bases). Trimming removed 4 bases at V and 7 bases at J, with 21 bases between. Germline V gene lookup returns CDR1 SGHRS and CDR2 YFSETQ. The CDR3 is 16 residues long. The CDR3: CASSPQGDGQGQPQHF. CDR3 nucleotide sequence: TGCGCCAGCAGCCCACAAGGAGACGGGCAGGGGCAGCCCCAGCATTTT. Based on the CDR3 plus reference TRBV5-1 and TRBJ1-5, the full variable domain is KAGVTQTPRYLIKTRGQQVTLSCSPISGHRSVSWYQQTPGQGLQFLFEYFSETQRNKGNFPGRFSGRQFSNSRSEMNVSTLELGDSALYLCASSPQGDGQGQPQHFGDGTRLSIL.

J is TRBJ2-4 and V is TRBV3-1, with a weak D call TRBD1 (6 bases). Germline-derived CDR1 and CDR2 are LGHDT and YNNKEL (reference sequence). V was pared by 3 bases and J by 3 bases, with 18 bases between. The CDR3 runs 17 residues. The CDR3 sequence is CASSHTERGIGKNIQYF. In nucleotides, the CDR3 is TGTGCCAGCAGCCACACGGAAAGGGGGATAGGCAAAAACATTCAGTACTTC.

The J gene is TRBJ2-5, the V gene TRBV10-3; D is undetermined. Trimming shortened V by 10 bases and J by 4 bases, and 28 bases separated the two germline ends. Looked up from germline, CDR1 is ENHRY and CDR2 is SYGVKD. This CDR3 is built from 17 residues. This chain's CDR3 is CATSASAPGRPTETQYF. CDR3 coding DNA: TGTGCCACCTCTGCTTCGGCCCCGGGCAGACCTACAGAGACCCAGTACTTC.

The genes are TRBV5-1 and TRBJ1-2; D remains unclear. The CDR3 sequence is 15 residues long. Trimming removed 0 bases at V and 4 bases at J, with 13 bases between. CDR1 and CDR2 from the germline V gene are SGHRS and YFSETQ. This CDR3 reads CASSLVASERYGYTF. The CDR3 DNA reads as TGCGCCAGCAGCTTGGTCGCGTCGGAGCGCTATGGCTACACCTTC.

The V gene is TRBV3-1, the J gene TRBJ2-7, with TRBD2 matching over 10 bases. Germline CDR1 LGHDT, CDR2 YNNKEL (reference sequence). The V segment lost 3 bases and the J segment 6 bases; nucleotides outside the gene matches: 11. This CDR3 contains 16 residues. This chain's CDR3 is CASSQSLAGGRPEQYF. CDR3 in DNA: TGTGCCAGCAGCCAGAGCTTAGCGGGAGGTCGGCCCGAGCAGTACTTC.